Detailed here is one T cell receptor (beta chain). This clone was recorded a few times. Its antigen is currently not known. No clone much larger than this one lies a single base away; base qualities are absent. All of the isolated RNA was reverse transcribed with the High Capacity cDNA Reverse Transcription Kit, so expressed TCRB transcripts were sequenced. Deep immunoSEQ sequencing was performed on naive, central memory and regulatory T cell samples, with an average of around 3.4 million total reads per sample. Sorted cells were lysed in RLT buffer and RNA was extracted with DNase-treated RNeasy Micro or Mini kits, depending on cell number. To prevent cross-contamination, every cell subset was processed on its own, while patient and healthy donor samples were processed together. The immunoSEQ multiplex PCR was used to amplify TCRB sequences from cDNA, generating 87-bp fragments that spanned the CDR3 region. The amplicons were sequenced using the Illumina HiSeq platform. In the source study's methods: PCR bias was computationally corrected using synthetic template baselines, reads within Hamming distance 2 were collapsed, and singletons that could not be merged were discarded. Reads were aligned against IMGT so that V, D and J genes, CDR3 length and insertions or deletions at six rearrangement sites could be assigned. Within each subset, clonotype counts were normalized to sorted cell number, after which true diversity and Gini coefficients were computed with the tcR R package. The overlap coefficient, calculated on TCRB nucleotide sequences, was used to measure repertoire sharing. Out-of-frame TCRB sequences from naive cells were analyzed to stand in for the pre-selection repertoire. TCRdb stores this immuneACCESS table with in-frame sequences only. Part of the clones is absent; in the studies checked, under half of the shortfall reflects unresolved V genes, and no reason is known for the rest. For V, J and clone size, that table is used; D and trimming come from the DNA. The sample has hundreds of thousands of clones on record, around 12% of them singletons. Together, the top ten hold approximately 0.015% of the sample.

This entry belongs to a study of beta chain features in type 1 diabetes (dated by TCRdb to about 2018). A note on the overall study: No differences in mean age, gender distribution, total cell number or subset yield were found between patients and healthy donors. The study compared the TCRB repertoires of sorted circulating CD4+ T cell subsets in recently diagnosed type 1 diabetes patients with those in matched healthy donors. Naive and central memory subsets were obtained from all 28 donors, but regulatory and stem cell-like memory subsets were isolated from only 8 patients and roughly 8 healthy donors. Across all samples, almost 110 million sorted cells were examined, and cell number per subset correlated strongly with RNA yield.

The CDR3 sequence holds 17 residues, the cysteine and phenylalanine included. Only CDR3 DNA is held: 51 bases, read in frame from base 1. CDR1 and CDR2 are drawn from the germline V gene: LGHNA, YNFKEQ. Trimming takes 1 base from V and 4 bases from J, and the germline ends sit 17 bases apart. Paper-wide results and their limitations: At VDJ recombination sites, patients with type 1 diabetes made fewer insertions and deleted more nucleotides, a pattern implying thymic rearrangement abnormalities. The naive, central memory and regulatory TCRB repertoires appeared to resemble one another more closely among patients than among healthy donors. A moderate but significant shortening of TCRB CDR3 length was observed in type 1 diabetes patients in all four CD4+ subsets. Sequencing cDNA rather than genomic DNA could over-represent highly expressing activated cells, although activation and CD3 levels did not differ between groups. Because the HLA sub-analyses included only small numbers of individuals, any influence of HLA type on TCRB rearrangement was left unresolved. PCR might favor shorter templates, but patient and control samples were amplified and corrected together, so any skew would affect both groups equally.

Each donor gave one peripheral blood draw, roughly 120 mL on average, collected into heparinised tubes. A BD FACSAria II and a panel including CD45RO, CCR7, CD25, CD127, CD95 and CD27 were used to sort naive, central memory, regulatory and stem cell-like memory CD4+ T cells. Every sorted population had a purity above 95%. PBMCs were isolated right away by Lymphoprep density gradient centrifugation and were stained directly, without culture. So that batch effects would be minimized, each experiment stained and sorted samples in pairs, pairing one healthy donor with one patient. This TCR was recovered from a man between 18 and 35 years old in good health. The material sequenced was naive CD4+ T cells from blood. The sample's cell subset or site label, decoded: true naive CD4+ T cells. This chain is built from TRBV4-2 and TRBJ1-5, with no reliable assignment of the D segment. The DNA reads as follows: TGTGCCAGCAGCCAAGTGGAGGGTCTAGGTACGAATCAGCCCCAGCATTTT. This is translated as CASSQVEGLGTNQPQHF.